This is a list of T cell receptor beta chains from one sample in a study of cytomegalovirus exposure and HLA in healthy donors. Libraries were prepared by immunoSEQ multiplex PCR; TCRdb keeps only in-frame clonotypes and omits some of them. Counted here are tens of thousands of clones, roughly four fifths occurring once; the ten biggest clones make up over 1.5%. Material for sequencing was PBMCs. The origin of the receptors is a man between 18 and 35 years old in good health and CMV-seronegative. Each CDR3 is given with its conserved first and last residue. A D gene is named only where the DNA matches it firmly. Clone size is shown for a subset of rows, as once, few, many or a class of expanded clone.

>.|TRBJ2-7|TRBV19|.
CASSFVLGGYEQYF
TGTGCCAGTAGTTTTGTGCTAGGGGGATACGAGCAGTACTTC
>.|TRBJ1-1|TRBV9|.
CASSVAGGDTEAFF
TGTGCCAGCAGCGTAGCGGGGGGGGACACTGAAGCTTTCTTT
>.|TRBJ2-1|TRBV7-9|.
CASSLDGGLPYNEQFF
TGTGCCAGCAGCTTAGACGGGGGACTGCCCTACAATGAGCAGTTCTTC
>.|TRBJ1-5|TRBV7-8|.
CASSFTRQQPQHF
TGTGCCAGCAGCTTTACACGACAGCAGCCCCAGCATTTT
>.|TRBJ1-6|TRBV13|TRBD1
CASSSAVGQGASPLHF
TGTGCCAGCAGCTCCGCGGTAGGACAGGGGGCTTCACCCCTCCACTTT
>.|TRBJ2-1|TRBV5-8|.
CASSQGWESSYNEQFF
TGTGCCAGCAGCCAGGGGTGGGAGAGCTCCTACAATGAGCAGTTCTTC
>few|TRBJ1-4|TRBV2|.
CASLGGRNPREKLFF
TGTGCCAGCCTTGGGGGCCGAAACCCGAGGGAAAAACTGTTTTTT
>.|TRBJ1-4|TRBV4-1|.
CASSQDLSREKLFF
TGCGCCAGCAGCCAAGATCTTAGCCGGGAAAAACTGTTTTTT
>once|TRBJ1-5|TRBV28|.
CASSFGNQPQHF
TGTGCCAGCAGTTTCGGGAATCAGCCCCAGCATTTT
>.|TRBJ2-7|TRBV4-1|TRBD1
CASSHPGQGVYEQYF
TGCGCCAGCAGCCACCCGGGACAGGGGGTTTACGAGCAGTACTTC
>.|TRBJ2-1|TRBV10-1|.
CASSESTRGNEQFF
TGCGCCAGCAGTGAGTCGACTCGCGGCAATGAGCAGTTCTTC
>.|TRBJ1-5|TRBV16|.
CASSGRQFNQPQHF
TGTGCCAGCAGCGGGAGGCAATTCAATCAGCCCCAGCATTTT
>.|TRBJ1-2|TRBV19|TRBD1
CASRFTADRAYGYTF
TGTGCCAGTAGATTTACCGCGGACAGGGCCTATGGCTACACCTTC
>.|TRBJ2-3|TRBV5-4|TRBD2
CASSTGTSGSTDTQYF
TGTGCCAGCAGCACGGGGACTAGCGGGAGCACAGATACGCAGTATTTT
>.|TRBJ2-7|TRBV2|.
CASRRIDRERGGPYEQYF
TGTGCCAGCAGAAGAATAGACAGGGAGCGCGGGGGGCCCTACGAGCAGTACTTC
>once|TRBJ1-1|TRBV18|TRBD1
CASSPWDRRLYTEAFF
TGTGCCAGCTCACCTTGGGACAGAAGACTCTACACTGAAGCTTTCTTT
>.|TRBJ2-3|TRBV4-1|TRBD2
CASSPEADRAGGLPDTQYF
TGCGCCAGCAGCCCCGAGGCCGATCGGGCGGGGGGGCTCCCAGATACGCAGTATTTT
>.|TRBJ1-1|TRBV7-9|.
CASSPISLLGGGSEAFF
TGTGCCAGCAGCCCAATCTCCCTTCTCGGAGGAGGGAGCGAAGCTTTCTTT
>.|TRBJ1-5|TRBV30|TRBD1
CAWSATGRLGQPQHF
TGTGCCTGGAGTGCGACAGGGCGCCTGGGTCAGCCCCAGCATTTT
>.|TRBJ2-2|TRBV6-6|.
CASSGVNTGELFF
TGTGCCAGCTCGGGGGTGAACACCGGGGAGCTGTTTTTT
>few|TRBJ2-7|TRBV7-9|TRBD1
CASSWGQTPSYEQYF
TGTGCCAGCAGCTGGGGACAGACCCCTTCCTACGAGCAGTACTTC
>.|TRBJ1-6|TRBV28|.
CASSRPHGGSPLHF
TGTGCCAGCAGTCGACCGCACGGCGGCTCACCCCTCCACTTT
>.|TRBJ2-1|TRBV11-1|TRBD1
CASSRTGGNSYNEQFF
TGTGCCAGCAGCCGGACAGGGGGCAACTCCTACAATGAGCAGTTCTTC
>.|TRBJ1-5|TRBV7-9|.
CASSLGTREGQHF
TGTGCCAGCAGCTTAGGTACAAGGGAGGGCCAGCATTTT
>.|TRBJ1-1|TRBV29-1|.
CSAPTEGMINTEAFF
TGCAGCGCCCCCACGGAGGGGATGATTAACACTGAAGCTTTCTTT
>.|TRBJ1-1|TRBV4-2|.
CASSQEGWTGNTEAFF
TGTGCCAGCAGCCAAGAAGGCTGGACTGGGAACACTGAAGCTTTCTTT
>.|TRBJ2-3|TRBV29-1|.
CSVAGGRTDTQYF
TGCAGCGTTGCCGGCGGGCGGACAGATACGCAGTATTTT
>.|TRBJ2-7|TRBV6-5|TRBD1
CASYGTANYEQYF
TGTGCCAGCTACGGGACAGCAAACTACGAGCAGTACTTC
>.|TRBJ1-3|TRBV19|.
CASSSQGISGNTIYF
TGTGCCAGTAGTTCACAGGGAATCTCTGGAAACACCATATATTTT
>few|TRBJ2-1|TRBV4-3|.
CASSQDMIVLIYNEQFF
TGCGCCAGCAGCCAAGATATGATCGTACTCATCTACAATGAGCAGTTCTTC
>.|TRBJ1-4|TRBV5-8|TRBD1
CASSSTGTANEKLFF
TGTGCCAGCAGCTCGACCGGGACAGCTAATGAAAAACTGTTTTTT
>.|TRBJ2-7|TRBV7-2|TRBD2
CASSRPGLAGGRGEQYF
TGTGCCAGCAGCCGACCGGGACTAGCGGGGGGTCGGGGGGAGCAGTACTTC
>.|TRBJ2-2|TRBV9|.
CASSVGTNTGELFF
TGTGCCAGCAGCGTAGGTACTAACACCGGGGAGCTGTTTTTT
>.|TRBJ2-7|TRBV19|.
CASSSKRQARDYEQYF
TGTGCCAGTAGTTCCAAACGACAGGCCCGGGATTACGAGCAGTACTTC
>.|TRBJ2-3|TRBV7-3|TRBD2
CASSLILAGGPDTQYF
TGTGCCAGCAGCTTAATACTAGCGGGAGGACCAGATACGCAGTATTTT
>.|TRBJ2-7|TRBV2|.
CASNSERPRSYEQYF
TGTGCCAGCAATTCCGAGCGGCCAAGGTCCTACGAGCAGTACTTC